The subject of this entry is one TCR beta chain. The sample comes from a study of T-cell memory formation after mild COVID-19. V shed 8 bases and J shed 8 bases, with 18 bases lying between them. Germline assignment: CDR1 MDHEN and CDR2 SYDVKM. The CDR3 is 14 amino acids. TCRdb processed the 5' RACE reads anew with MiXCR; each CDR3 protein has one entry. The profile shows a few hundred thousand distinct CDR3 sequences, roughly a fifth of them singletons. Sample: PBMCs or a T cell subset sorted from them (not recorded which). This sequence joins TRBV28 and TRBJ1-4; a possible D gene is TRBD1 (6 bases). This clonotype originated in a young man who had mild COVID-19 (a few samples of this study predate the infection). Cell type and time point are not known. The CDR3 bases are TGTGCCAGCTCCCTTAGGGGGGTAAGAGAAAAACTGTTTTTT. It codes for CASSLRGVREKLFF.